The 5 T cell receptor beta chains below all came from one sample that was sequenced in a study of T-cell memory formation after mild COVID-19 (dated by TCRdb to the early 2020s). Library creation used 5' RACE. Data came from an Illumina NovaSeq 6000. The public reads were run again by TCRdb, first through fastp at Q25 and then through MiXCR, and only productive beta chains were kept. Every entry covers one CDR3 protein and lists the most common genes and DNA from its rows. This sample has 240,000 or so distinct CDR3 sequences in its table, and over 9% of those were observed once. The ten largest clones take up 22% of the sample. The specimen sequenced was PBMCs or a T cell subset sorted from them (not recorded which). The receptor set was obtained from a man between 18 and 35 years old who had mild COVID-19 (a few samples of this study predate the infection). The sample titles of this study are shuffled in the database, so cell type and time point are left out; the donor was told from shared clones.

This clonotype was observed a few times. The chain recombines TRBV7-2 with TRBJ2-5; 10 bases agree with TRBD1. Per germline, CDR1 SGHTA and CDR2 FQGNSA. The CDR3 runs 14 residues. V gave up 5 bases and J gave up 9 bases; unmatched junction bases: 9. The CDR3 is CASSRDRGSGAQYF. DNA for the CDR3: TGTGCCAGCAGCCGGGACAGGGGATCCGGGGCCCAGTACTTC.

The chain is built from TRBV4-1 and TRBJ1-1, with D hard to call. V was cut by 0 bases and J by 4 bases, with 9 bases left in between. Germline values: CDR1 MGHRA, CDR2 YSYEKL. The CDR3 is 14 amino acids. CDR3 nucleotide sequence: TGCGCCAGCAGCCAAGACCGGCCCAGCACTGAAGCTTTCTTT. This encodes CASSQDRPSTEAFF.

This clonotype has only a few counts. The rearrangement joins TRBV12-3 or TRBV12-4 to TRBJ2-3, with D tentatively TRBD2 (7 bases). The CDR3 runs 19 residues. Trimming shortened V by 5 bases and J by 7 bases, and 31 bases separated the two germline ends. The DNA for the CDR3 is TGTGCCAGCAGTATCCCACTCGGCGGGGGTGGACAGAGAAAAAATACGCAGTATTTT. Protein product: CASSIPLGGGGQRKNTQYF.

This clonotype showed up many times. CDR3 coding DNA: TGTGCCAGCAGCAAAAGGCGCACCTACAATGAGCAGTTCTTC. This gives the protein CASSKRRTYNEQFF. The V and J genes are TRBV14 and TRBJ2-1; no clear D. CDR1 and CDR2 from the germline V gene are SGHDN and FVKESK. Deletions cut 5 bases from V and 2 bases from J, with 10 bases between. CDR3 length: 14 residues.

This chain links TRBV5-1 with TRBJ2-7; 8 nucleotides line up with TRBD1. This CDR3 spans 18 amino acids. Germline V gives CDR1 SGHRS, CDR2 YFSETQ. Losses at the gene ends were 4 bases for V and 0 bases for J; bases not matched to a gene: 15. CDR3 DNA sequence: TGCGCCAGCAGCGAGCGACAGGGGCGCCACCTTAGCTCCTACGAGCAGTACTTC. This gives the protein CASSERQGRHLSSYEQYF.